Following are 8 T cell receptor beta chains from one sample sequenced in a study of cytomegalovirus exposure and HLA in healthy donors. 13 Jbeta primers and 60 Vbeta primers were used for the PCR. Sequencing was performed with immunoSEQ multiplex PCR; in TCRdb, only in-frame clones are kept and a portion is missing. The table shows approximately 170,000 clones, with 85% occurring only once. Sequencing was carried out using PBMCs. The receptors shown here come from a man aged 25 to 40 in good health and CMV-seropositive.

The genes are TRBV7-9 and TRBJ2-5; D is possibly TRBD2 (5 bases). Looked up from germline, CDR1 is SEHNR and CDR2 is FQNEAQ (reference sequence). The CDR3 is 14 residues long. V gave up 4 bases and J gave up 5 bases, with 14 bases separating them. CDR3 coding DNA: TGTGCCAGCAGCTCCCATTTCACGGGGGAGACCCAGTACTTC. Encoded protein: CASSSHFTGETQYF.

This chain links TRBV19 with TRBJ2-3; D is unclear. The CDR3 loop spans 13 amino acids. Trimming took off 0 bases at V and 5 bases at J, with 6 bases between the two ends. Germline CDR1 reads LNHDA; CDR2 reads SQIVND (reference sequence). DNA of the CDR3: TGTGCCAGTAGTATAGATAGAGAAGATACGCAGTATTTT. It yields the protein CASSIDREDTQYF.

The V gene is TRBV4-3, the J gene TRBJ2-1, with TRBD2 identical over 13 bases. The CDR3 totals 18 residues. CDR1 is LGHNA and CDR2 is YSLEER in the germline V gene. With 0 bases clipped from V and 7 bases from J, the junction kept 9 bases outside the gene matches. CDR3 in DNA: TGCGCCAGCAGCCAAGATGGGACTAGCGGGATGTGGATAAATGAGCAGTTCTTC. Translated, it gives CASSQDGTSGMWINEQFF.

V and J are TRBV7-2 and TRBJ2-1, with D possibly being TRBD2 (6 bases). With 3 bases removed from V and 6 bases from J, the gap between germline ends came to 18 bases. Germline lookup yields CDR1 SGHTA and CDR2 FQGNSA. The CDR3 runs to 16 residues. CDR3 nucleotide sequence: TGTGCCAGCAGCTTGTTTCGGGACGGGAGTCTCAATGAGCAGTTCTTC. This codes for CASSLFRDGSLNEQFF.

The CDR3: CASSLGQNSGNTIYF. CDR3 DNA sequence: TGTGCCAGCTCACTGGGACAGAACTCTGGAAACACCATATATTTT. The V call is TRBV18, the J call TRBJ1-3, with 7 bases that match TRBD1. V lost 4 bases to trimming and J lost 0 bases; unmatched junction nucleotides: 3. Germline V lookup: CDR1 KGHSH, CDR2 LQKENI. The CDR3 has 15 amino acids.

The chain uses TRBV4-2 and TRBJ1-2; perhaps TRBD1 as D (6 bases). This CDR3 contains 15 residues. Trimming stripped 0 bases from V and 7 bases from J, with 15 bases between. Germline V gives CDR1 LGHNA, CDR2 YNFKEQ. The CDR3 DNA follows: TGTGCCAGCAGCCAAGATTCAGGGGAAAGTGCTGGCTACACCTTC. It translates to CASSQDSGESAGYTF.

The CDR3: CSARRGEQFF. The CDR3 bases are TGCAGTGCTCGGAGGGGTGAGCAGTTCTTC. The rearrangement uses TRBV20-1 and TRBJ2-1; D might be TRBD2 (6 bases). This CDR3 has 10 amino acids. Germline V gives CDR1 DFQATT, CDR2 SNEGSKA (reference sequence). V was pared by 5 bases and J by 9 bases, with 8 bases between.

The chain uses TRBV12-5 and TRBJ2-3; the match to TRBD2 covers 7 bases. CDR3 length: 15 amino acids. J was trimmed by 1 base and V by 1 base; bases with no gene match: 2. Germline assignment: CDR1 LGHNT and CDR2 FRNRAP. In DNA, the CDR3 is TGTGCTAGTGGTTTGGGACTAGCTCGCACAGATACGCAGTATTTT. Translating gives CASGLGLARTDTQYF.